Each of the 28 T cell receptor beta chains below was sequenced from the same sample in a study of control samples from healthy donors and cancer patients. Method: immunoSEQ multiplex PCR; TCRdb's copy keeps in-frame clones and lacks some. Of 8,000 to 11,000 clones listed, roughly 88% are singletons. Sequenced input: PBMCs. The receptors shown here come from a man aged 55 to 70 with colorectal cancer.

The chain has TRBV6-2 or TRBV6-3 and TRBJ1-5; a weak D match, TRBD1 (6 bases). V gave up 5 bases and J gave up 5 bases, with 10 bases separating them. CDR3 length equals 13 residues. The germline V gene has CDR1 MNHEY and CDR2 SVGEGT. The CDR3 region has the DNA TGTGCCAGCAGTCCAGGGGCACATCAGCCCCAGCATTTT. It translates to CASSPGAHQPQHF.

The rearrangement joins TRBV6-5 to TRBJ2-1; TRBD2 matches at 8 bases. Germline values: CDR1 MNHEY, CDR2 SVGAGI. The CDR3 loop spans 16 amino acids. Trimming removed 2 bases from V and 4 bases from J; junction bases left unmatched: 7. The DNA of the CDR3 is TGTGCCAGCAGTTACAGTCAACTAGCGGTTTACAATGAGCAGTTCTTC. Translated, it gives CASSYSQLAVYNEQFF.

V usage is TRBV6-5 and J usage is TRBJ1-5; 7 bases agree with TRBD1. CDR1 MNHEY and CDR2 SVGAGI come from the germline V gene. V trimming: 5 bases; J trimming: 7 bases; junction bases outside the gene matches: 5. CDR3 length: 13 amino acids. The CDR3 nucleotides are TGTGCCAGCAGTCCACAGGGGTACCAGCCCCAGCATTTT. Amino acid sequence: CASSPQGYQPQHF.

J is TRBJ1-2 and V is TRBV28; D is uncertain. Per the germline V gene, CDR1 is MDHEN and CDR2 is SYDVKM. The CDR3 has 14 amino acids. Trimming removed 2 bases from V and 6 bases from J, with 13 bases in between. The chain's CDR3 is CASSLRSGGNGYTF. The CDR3, as DNA: TGTGCCAGCAGTTTAAGGTCAGGAGGGAATGGCTACACCTTC.

The chain uses TRBV18 and TRBJ1-1, with a tentative D call TRBD1 (5 bases). Per the germline V gene, CDR1 is KGHSH and CDR2 is LQKENI. The CDR3 contains 13 residues. The germline V and J ends were trimmed by 3 bases and 10 bases, with 15 bases remaining between them. The CDR3 sequence: CASSPGPREGAFF. As DNA, the CDR3 is TGTGCCAGCTCACCGGGACCTCGAGAGGGAGCTTTCTTT.

This clone was picked up one time. The rearrangement links TRBV6-5 to TRBJ1-1, with 9 bases fitting TRBD1. The germline gives CDR1 MNHEY, CDR2 SVGAGI. V dropped 6 bases and J dropped 2; count of bases not matched to a gene: 7. The CDR3 contains 15 residues. The CDR3 sequence: CASSYGDRVNTEAFF. The DNA for the CDR3 is TGTGCCAGCAGCTATGGGGACAGGGTAAACACTGAAGCTTTCTTT.

The chain carries TRBV11-2 and TRBJ2-5, with D possibly TRBD2 on 5 matching bases. CDR3 size: 17 residues. In germline, CDR1 is SGHAT, CDR2 FQNNGV. V was cut by 4 bases and J by 3 bases, with 21 bases left in between. This CDR3 reads CASSSRHGTSREETQYF. CDR3 nucleotides: TGTGCCAGCAGCTCCCGACACGGCACTTCGAGGGAAGAGACCCAGTACTTC. Full variable domain (outside the CDR3, taken from reference TRBV11-2 and TRBJ2-5): EAGVAQSPRYKIIEKRQSVAFWCNPISGHATLYWYQQILGQGPKLLIQFQNNGVVDDSQLPKDRFSAERLKGVDSTLKIQPAKLEDSAVYLCASSSRHGTSREETQYFGPGTRLLVL.

V usage is TRBV6-5 and J usage is TRBJ1-2; TRBD1 matches 8 bases. V lost 6 bases to trimming and J lost 2 bases; unmatched junction nucleotides: 8. This CDR3 is built from 15 residues. In germline, CDR1 is MNHEY, CDR2 SVGAGI. CDR3 in amino acids: CASSPGGAGNYGYTF. In nucleotides, the CDR3 is TGTGCCAGCAGCCCAGGGGGCGCGGGAAACTATGGCTACACCTTC.

The chain combines TRBV5-1 with TRBJ2-2; 7 positions match TRBD2. The CDR3 totals 16 residues. Looked up from germline, CDR1 is SGHRS and CDR2 is YFSETQ. The ends lost 4 bases at V and 0 bases at J; junction bases unmatched: 6. In DNA, the CDR3 is TGCGCCAGCAGCCCCAGCGGGGCATCGAACACCGGGGAGCTGTTTTTT. It is translated as CASSPSGASNTGELFF.

The chain combines TRBV18 with TRBJ2-3; D is unclear. The CDR3 consists of 14 residues. V lost 7 bases to trimming and J lost 0 bases, with 11 bases between them. Per the germline V gene, CDR1 is KGHSH and CDR2 is LQKENI. The CDR3 reads CASYNGASTDTQYF. CDR3 in DNA: TGTGCCAGCTATAATGGCGCTAGCACAGATACGCAGTATTTT. The whole variable domain, remainder taken from reference TRBV18 and TRBJ2-3, is NAGVMQNPRHLVRRRGQEARLRCSPMKGHSHVYWYRQLPEEGLKFMVYLQKENIIDESGMPKERFSAEFPKEGPSILRIQQVVRGDSAAYFCASYNGASTDTQYFGPGTRLTVL.

The chain uses TRBV3-1 (or the pseudogene TRBV3-2) and TRBJ2-3; possibly TRBD2 for D (6 bases). The CDR3 covers 16 residues. V lost 0 bases to trimming and J lost 2 bases, with 12 bases between them. The germline CDR1 and CDR2 sequences are LGHDT and YNNKEL (reference sequence). Here the CDR3 reads CASSQDWAGITDTQYF. CDR3 nucleotides: TGTGCCAGCAGCCAAGACTGGGCGGGGATCACAGATACGCAGTATTTT.

This chain links TRBV7-2 with TRBJ1-2; the D gene is possibly TRBD1 (6 bases). Germline V gene lookup returns CDR1 SGHTA and CDR2 FQGNSA. CDR3 length: 15 residues. Trimming took 1 base from V and 1 from J, leaving 10 bases between them. CDR3 sequence: CASSLGTVYNYGYTF. In nucleotides, the CDR3 is TGTGCCAGCAGCTTAGGGACAGTTTATAACTATGGCTACACCTTC.

The genes are TRBV2 and TRBJ2-5; 13 nucleotides line up with TRBD2. Germline trimming cut 8 bases from V and 4 bases from J; bases unmatched to any gene: 10. The germline gives CDR1 SNHLY, CDR2 FYNNEI. The CDR3 totals 16 residues. CDR3 region: CASFGTSGDRAETQYF. CDR3 in DNA: TGTGCCAGCTTTGGGACTAGCGGGGATAGGGCAGAGACCCAGTACTTC.

The chain carries TRBV29-1 and TRBJ1-4; D is uncertain. V lost 2 bases and J 2 bases, leaving 9 bases between the germline ends. Germline V gives CDR1 SQVTM, CDR2 ANQGSEA. The CDR3 runs 14 residues. The CDR3 sequence is CSVEPRGTNEKLFF. The DNA for the CDR3 is TGCAGCGTTGAACCTCGGGGTACTAATGAAAAACTGTTTTTT.

This clone has just one count. The CDR3 spells CASSLWTSGDSETQYF. CDR3 in DNA: TGTGCCAGCAGCTTATGGACTAGCGGGGATTCAGAGACCCAGTACTTC. The chain carries TRBV13 and TRBJ2-5, with 12 nucleotides matching TRBD2. With 2 bases clipped from V and 4 bases from J, the junction kept 5 bases outside the gene matches. CDR1 and CDR2 (germline): PRHDT, FYEKMQ (reference sequence). The CDR3 runs 16 residues.

The gene calls are TRBV12-3 or TRBV12-4 and TRBJ1-2; D unresolved. The V and J ends lost 7 bases and 6 bases respectively, with 15 bases between them. The CDR3 length is 13 residues. This chain's CDR3 is CASTVMTPNGYTF. The CDR3 nucleotides read TGTGCCAGCACCGTGATGACGCCGAATGGCTACACCTTC.

V usage is TRBV4-2 and J usage is TRBJ2-3; 11 bases are shared with TRBD2. CDR1 is LGHNA and CDR2 is YNFKEQ in the germline V gene. The CDR3 runs to 22 residues. V trimming: 4 bases; J trimming: 2 bases; junction bases outside the gene matches: 23. In DNA form, the CDR3 reads TGTGCCAGCAGCCGAACCTTCCCGGGACTAGCGGCCCCTAACCGACTCACAGATACGCAGTATTTT. This gives the protein CASSRTFPGLAAPNRLTDTQYF.

The chain is built from TRBV3-1 (or the pseudogene TRBV3-2) and TRBJ1-3; the D gene is possibly TRBD1 (6 bases). CDR1 LGHDT and CDR2 YNNKEL come from the germline V gene (reference sequence). V dropped 4 bases and J dropped 0 bases, with 13 bases sitting between them. This CDR3 contains 16 residues. CDR3 protein: CASSLWGTNSGNTIYF. Here the CDR3 DNA reads TGTGCCAGCAGCCTTTGGGGGACAAACTCTGGAAACACCATATATTTT.

The V and J genes are TRBV5-4 and TRBJ2-5; D is tentatively TRBD1 or TRBD2 (6 bases each). This CDR3 has 15 amino acids. Deletions cut 4 bases from V and 2 bases from J, with 15 bases between. Per germline, CDR1 SGHNT and CDR2 YYREEE (reference sequence). CDR3 residues: CASSRRRGAQETQYF. CDR3 sequence (DNA): TGTGCCAGCAGCCGGAGAAGGGGGGCACAAGAGACCCAGTACTTC.

The rearrangement uses TRBV4-2 and TRBJ1-2; tentatively, D is TRBD1 (5 bases). V was cut by 1 base and J by 5 bases, with 17 bases left in between. The CDR3 is 16 amino acids. Germline V gene lookup returns CDR1 LGHNA and CDR2 YNFKEQ. The CDR3 is CASSQAGGRAGYGYTF. In nucleotides, the CDR3 is TGTGCCAGCAGCCAAGCTGGGGGAAGGGCTGGATATGGCTACACCTTC.

V and J are TRBV29-1 and TRBJ2-3; D not certain. CDR1 is SQVTM and CDR2 is ANQGSEA in the germline V gene. This CDR3 contains 10 residues. The V and J ends lost 6 bases and 2 bases respectively, with 3 bases between them. CDR3 residues: CSVSTDTQYF. CDR3 bases: TGCAGCGTCTCCACAGATACGCAGTATTTT.

This clone was seen a single time. This chain connects TRBV14 to TRBJ1-1; 9 bases are shared with TRBD1. CDR3 length equals 17 residues. Germline V gene sequence: CDR1 SGHDN, CDR2 FVKESK. The trim removed 1 base at V and 4 bases at J, leaving 10 bases unmatched. The chain's CDR3 is CASSQVTGGEGLTEAFF. For the CDR3, the DNA is TGTGCCAGCAGCCAAGTAACAGGGGGCGAGGGTCTCACTGAAGCTTTCTTT.

The chain uses TRBV19 and TRBJ2-6; D is perhaps TRBD1 (6 bases). Germline loops: CDR1 LNHDA, CDR2 SQIVND (reference sequence). V lost 5 bases, J lost 0 bases, and 14 bases lay in between. This CDR3 is 17 amino acids long. The CDR3 sequence: CASSGRDTRSGANVLTF. The CDR3 DNA follows: TGTGCCAGTAGTGGCCGGGACACACGCTCTGGGGCCAACGTCCTGACTTTC.

This chain links TRBV19 with TRBJ1-2; D unclear. The CDR3 is 16 amino acids. Germline V gene lookup returns CDR1 LNHDA and CDR2 SQIVND (reference sequence). Trimming cost V 4 bases and J 4 bases, with 19 bases left between them. CDR3 nucleotide sequence: TGTGCCAGTAGTAGGTCGCCCCTTCGGGGAGGCTATGGCTACACCTTC. It translates to CASSRSPLRGGYGYTF.

This chain joins TRBV10-3 and TRBJ2-3, with D unclear. V gave up 3 bases and J gave up 0 bases, with 10 bases separating them. The CDR3 has 15 amino acids. CDR1 and CDR2 (germline): ENHRY, SYGVKD. The CDR3 reads CAISERAISTDTQYF. The DNA of the CDR3 is TGTGCCATCAGTGAAAGGGCCATTAGCACAGATACGCAGTATTTT.

This clone occurred once. This chain joins TRBV5-1 and TRBJ2-7; TRBD2 might be the D (5 bases). Germline V CDR1 and CDR2: SGHRS, YFSETQ. With 0 bases removed from V and 6 bases from J, the gap between germline ends came to 13 bases. The CDR3 spans 14 residues. DNA of the CDR3: TGCGCCAGCAGCTTGGGTCCCACACGGGGCGAGCAGTACTTC. Its protein product is CASSLGPTRGEQYF.

The gene calls are TRBV5-5 and TRBJ2-3; D unresolved. V lost 5 bases and J lost 0, with 10 bases in between. Germline V gene lookup returns CDR1 SGHKS and CDR2 YYEKEE (reference sequence). This CDR3 region has 14 residues. The CDR3 region has the DNA TGTGCCAGCAGTAGCAGGAGTAGCACAGATACGCAGTATTTT. This translates into CASSSRSSTDTQYF. Full variable domain (outside the CDR3, taken from reference TRBV5-5 and TRBJ2-3): DAGVTQSPTHLIKTRGQQVTLRCSPISGHKSVSWYQQVLGQGPQFIFQYYEKEERGRGNFPDRFSARQFPNYSSELNVNALLLGDSALYLCASSSRSSTDTQYFGPGTRLTVL.

The V call is TRBV7-2, the J call TRBJ1-5, with D uncertain. Germline V CDR1 and CDR2: SGHTA, FQGNSA. V was pared by 5 bases and J by 6 bases, with 11 bases between. The CDR3 contains 13 residues. CDR3 nucleotide sequence: TGTGCCAGCAGCCCCAGTCCGGGTCAGCCCCAGCATTTT. This codes for CASSPSPGQPQHF.